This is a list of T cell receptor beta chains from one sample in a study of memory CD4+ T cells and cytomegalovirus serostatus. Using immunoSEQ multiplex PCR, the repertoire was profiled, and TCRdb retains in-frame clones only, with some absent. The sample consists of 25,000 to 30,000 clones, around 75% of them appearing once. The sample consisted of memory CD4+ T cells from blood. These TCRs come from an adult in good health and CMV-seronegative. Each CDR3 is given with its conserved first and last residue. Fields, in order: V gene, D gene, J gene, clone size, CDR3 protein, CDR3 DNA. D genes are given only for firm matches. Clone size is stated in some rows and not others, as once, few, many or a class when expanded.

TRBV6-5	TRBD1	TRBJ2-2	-	CASSRDRGNTGELFF	TGTGCCAGCAGCAGGGACAGGGGGAACACCGGGGAGCTGTTTTTT
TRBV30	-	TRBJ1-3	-	CAWSGGSGNTIYF	TGTGCCTGGAGTGGGGGCTCTGGAAACACCATATATTTT
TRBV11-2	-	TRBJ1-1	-	CASSVAGIPEAFF	TGTGCCAGCAGCGTGGCCGGGATTCCTGAAGCTTTCTTT
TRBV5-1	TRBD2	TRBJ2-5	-	CASSLVGSGEETQYF	TGCGCCAGCAGCTTGGTTGGTAGCGGGGAAGAGACCCAGTACTTC
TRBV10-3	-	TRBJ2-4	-	CAISESMGDTAKNIQYF	TGTGCCATCAGTGAGTCGATGGGCGATACGGCCAAAAACATTCAGTACTTC
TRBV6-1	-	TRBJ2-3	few	CASSSDTDTQYF	TGTGCCAGCAGTTCAGACACAGATACGCAGTATTTT
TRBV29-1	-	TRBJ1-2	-	CSVQQGGGYTF	TGCAGCGTCCAACAGGGTGGTGGCTACACCTTC
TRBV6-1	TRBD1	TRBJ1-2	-	CASTVRGDYGYTF	TGTGCCAGCACGGTCAGGGGGGACTATGGCTACACCTTC
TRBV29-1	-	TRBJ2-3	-	CSVDTVSTDTQYF	TGCAGCGTTGATACAGTAAGCACAGATACGCAGTATTTT
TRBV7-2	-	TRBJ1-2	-	CASSSGSPENPDGYTF	TGTGCCAGCAGCTCTGGTAGCCCTGAGAACCCTGATGGCTACACCTTC
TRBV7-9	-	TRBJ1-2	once	CASSPRGGSDGYTF	TGTGCCAGCAGCCCCCGAGGGGGAAGCGATGGCTACACCTTC
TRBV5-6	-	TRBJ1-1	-	CASSRGTANTEAFF	TGTGCCAGCAGCCGCGGGACCGCGAACACTGAAGCTTTCTTT
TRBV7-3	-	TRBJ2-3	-	CASSSTSGTQYF	TGTGCCAGCAGCTCTACCTCAGGGACGCAGTATTTT
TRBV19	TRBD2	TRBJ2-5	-	CATRLAGRETQYF	TGTGCCACCCGACTAGCGGGGAGGGAGACCCAGTACTTC
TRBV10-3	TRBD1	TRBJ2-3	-	CAISEGGTGSDTQYF	TGTGCCATCAGTGAAGGCGGGACAGGGTCAGATACGCAGTATTTT